Listed here is a single TCR beta chain. The data are from a study of blood T cell repertoires in COVID-19. Overall study context: The United States, Italy and Spain supplied acute and convalescent COVID-19 samples.

In the authors' workflow: Nucleated cell counts were estimated from reference gene primer amplification. Clones were read by immunoSEQ multiplex PCR, and TCRdb kept only the in-frame ones, dropping some. D and trimming come from the DNA, and the V and J calls and clone size come from that table. The data contain 130,000 or so clones, over 70% of them singletons. Trimming at V came to 1 base and at J to 3 bases, leaving 5 bases not matched to a gene. Germline V gives CDR1 LNHNV, CDR2 YYDKDF (reference sequence). The CDR3 loop spans 15 amino acids. The J gene is TRBJ1-1, the V gene TRBV15; 7 bases line up with TRBD1. Sequencing used peripheral blood. This receptor was identified in a man aged 80 or over with acute or convalescent COVID-19. The chain's CDR3 is CATSRGDREYTEAFF. The CDR3 coding sequence is TGTGCCACCAGCAGAGGTGACAGGGAGTACACTGAAGCTTTCTTT.